The 3 T cell receptor beta chains below were found in one sample sequenced in a study of blood T cell repertoires in COVID-19. Assay used: immunoSEQ multiplex PCR; TCRdb lists only in-frame clones, some missing. The top ten clones hold approximately 4% of a sample with a few hundred thousand clones, around 80% of them seen once. The sequencing input was peripheral blood. The source is a man aged 55 to 70 with acute or convalescent COVID-19.

The V gene is TRBV7-2, the J gene TRBJ1-2; D is ambiguous. Germline V gene data show CDR1 as SGHTA and CDR2 as FQGNSA. The ends were cut back, 2 bases at V and 8 bases at J, with 9 bases in the middle. The CDR3 contains 12 residues. CDR3 amino acids: CASSLTRVGYTF. DNA for the CDR3: TGTGCCAGCAGCTTAACTCGTGTGGGCTACACCTTC. Full variable domain (outside the CDR3, taken from reference TRBV7-2 and TRBJ1-2): GAGVSQSPSNKVTEKGKDVELRCDPISGHTALYWYRQSLGQGLEFLIYFQGNSAPDKSGLPSDRFSAERTGGSVSTLTIQRTQQEDSAVYLCASSLTRVGYTFGSGTRLTVV.

The CDR3 region is CASSPRTGFSYNEQFF. The CDR3, as DNA: TGTGCCAGCAGCCCCCGGACGGGGTTCTCCTACAATGAGCAGTTCTTC. This sequence joins TRBV7-9 and TRBJ2-1, with D possibly TRBD2 on 5 matching bases. The V gene's germline CDR1 is SEHNR and CDR2 FQNEAQ (reference sequence). The CDR3 totals 16 residues. With 5 bases removed from V and 0 bases from J, the gap between germline ends came to 14 bases.

The V call is TRBV5-1, the J call TRBJ2-5; 7 positions match TRBD1. The CDR3 contains 14 residues. Trimming cost V 1 base and J 5 bases; bases outside gene matches: 5. Germline V CDR1 and CDR2: SGHRS, YFSETQ. This CDR3 reads CASSLRGGGETQYF. The CDR3 DNA reads as TGCGCCAGCAGCTTGAGAGGGGGCGGGGAGACCCAGTACTTC.